The clone carrying this T cell receptor (beta chain) was detected ten times or more. The CDR3 totals 13 residues. The V gene end was trimmed by 9 bases and the J gene end by 3 bases; junction bases not matched to a gene: 5. Germline assignment: CDR1 SGHRS and CDR2 YFSETQ. The data originate from a study of T-cell reconstitution after alpha-beta-depleted transplantation in children. During its preparation, the TCRbeta library received unique molecular identifiers. One entry per CDR3 protein results from TCRdb running MiXCR on the PCR reads. The sample holds around 190,000 distinct CDR3 sequences; approximately 6.3% are singletons and the top ten take about 6%.

This receptor was taken from a boy aged 2 to 9 with acute lymphoblastic leukemia, due to receive a stem cell transplant. This sample comprised PBMCs, obtained before TCRalphabeta/CD19-depleted stem cell transplant. V is TRBV5-1 and J is TRBJ2-2; 7 positions agree with TRBD1. In DNA form, the CDR3 reads TGCGCCACAAGGGACAGCGACACCGGGGAGCTGTTTTTT. It yields the protein CATRDSDTGELFF.